Below, 6 T cell receptor beta chains from the same sample are listed, as sequenced in a study of spatial heterogeneity in lung cancer. TCRdb recomputed calls from the 5' RACE reads with MiXCR, one row per CDR3 protein. The sample carries roughly 13,000 distinct CDR3 sequences, under 5% recorded once. Time point in this sample: sample taken at primary tumor resection. Sequencing was performed on whole RNA extracted from tumor and nontumor lung tissue, or from frozen PBMC, and the material was left unsorted. The sample here was PBMCs, taken at surgery. The receptor source for this set is a male donor with early-stage non-small cell lung cancer.

A few counts support this clonotype. In a library made to pick up alpha chains, this beta chain is a stray read with a size that means little. V and J are TRBV28 and TRBJ2-2, with a weak D call TRBD1 (5 bases). This CDR3 region has 14 residues. Trimming stripped 6 bases from V and 2 bases from J, with 10 bases between. The V gene's germline CDR1 is MDHEN and CDR2 SYDVKM. The CDR3, as DNA: TGTGCCAGCAGCCCCGACAGAAACACCGGGGAGCTGTTTTTT. This encodes CASSPDRNTGELFF.

This clonotype has ten or more counts. Within a library made for alpha chains, this beta chain is off target, and its count is uninformative. This chain joins TRBV15 and TRBJ1-1; TRBD1 might be the D (6 bases). The V end was cut by 3 bases, the J end by 5 bases, with 10 bases between. The CDR3 consists of 13 residues. Germline values: CDR1 LNHNV, CDR2 YYDKDF (reference sequence). The CDR3 sequence: CATSSKGGTEAFF. The CDR3 DNA sequence: TGTGCCACCAGCAGTAAGGGGGGGACTGAAGCTTTCTTT.

This clonotype was seen at least ten times. In a library made to pick up alpha chains, this beta chain is a stray read with a size that means little. J is TRBJ2-6 and V is TRBV7-2; no clear D. Germline V gene lookup returns CDR1 SGHTA and CDR2 FQGNSA. The CDR3 has 15 amino acids. Trimming cost V 7 bases and J 1 base, with 11 bases left between them. The CDR3 here is CASTPGRSGANVLTF. DNA for the CDR3: TGTGCCAGCACCCCCGGCAGGTCTGGGGCCAACGTCCTGACTTTC.

This clonotype was seen many times. For a library built for alpha chains, this beta chain is a stray read; little rests on its size. This rearrangement joins TRBV28 to TRBJ1-2; D may be TRBD1 (6 bases). Trimming left V 6 bases short and J 1 base short, with 15 bases between. The CDR3 extends over 15 amino acids. CDR1 and CDR2 from the germline V gene are MDHEN and SYDVKM. In nucleotides, the CDR3 is TGTGCCAGCAGCCTAGGACAGCCTCTTAACTATGGCTACACCTTC. Residues: CASSLGQPLNYGYTF.

In this sample, this clonotype turned up many times. This beta chain turned up in a library designed for alpha chains; as an off-target read, its abundance says little. The J gene is TRBJ2-5, the V gene TRBV11-2; 8 nucleotides align to TRBD1. The CDR3 covers 16 residues. From germline, CDR1 is SGHAT and CDR2 FQNNGV. With V trimmed by 5 bases and J by 3 bases, 11 bases remained unmatched. Written as DNA, the CDR3 is TGTGCCAGCAGCAAGCAGGGGGCGCTCAGGAAAGAGACCCAGTACTTC. Translating it yields CASSKQGALRKETQYF.

There are many counts of this clonotype. Little can be read into the size of this beta chain, an off-target read in a library designed for alpha chains. The chain couples TRBV4-1 to TRBJ2-7, with D uncertain. Trimming took 4 bases from V and 0 from J, leaving 13 bases between them. The CDR3 sequence is 15 residues long. CDR1 and CDR2 (germline): MGHRA, YSYEKL. CDR3 sequence reads: CASSPAGASSYEQYF. CDR3 coding DNA: TGCGCCAGCAGCCCCGCAGGAGCGAGCTCCTACGAGCAGTACTTC.